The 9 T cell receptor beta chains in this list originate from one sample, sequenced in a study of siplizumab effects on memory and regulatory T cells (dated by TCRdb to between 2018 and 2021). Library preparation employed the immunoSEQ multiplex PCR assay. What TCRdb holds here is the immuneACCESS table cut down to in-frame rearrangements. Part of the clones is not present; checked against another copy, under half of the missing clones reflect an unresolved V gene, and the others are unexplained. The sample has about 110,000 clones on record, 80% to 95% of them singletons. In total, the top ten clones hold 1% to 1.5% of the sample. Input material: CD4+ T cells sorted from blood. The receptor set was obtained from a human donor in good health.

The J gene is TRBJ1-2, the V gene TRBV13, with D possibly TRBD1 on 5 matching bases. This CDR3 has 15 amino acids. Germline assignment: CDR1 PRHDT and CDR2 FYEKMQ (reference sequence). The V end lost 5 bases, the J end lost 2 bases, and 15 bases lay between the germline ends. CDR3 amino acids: CASSRRVDKNYGYTF. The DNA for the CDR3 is TGTGCCAGCAGCCGCAGGGTTGACAAGAACTATGGCTACACCTTC.

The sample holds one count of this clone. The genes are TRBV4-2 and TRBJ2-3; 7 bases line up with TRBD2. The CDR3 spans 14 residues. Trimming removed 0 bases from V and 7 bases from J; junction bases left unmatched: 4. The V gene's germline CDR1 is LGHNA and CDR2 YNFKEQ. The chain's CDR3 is CASSQDSGTNTQYF. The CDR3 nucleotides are TGTGCCAGCAGCCAAGATTCGGGGACTAATACGCAGTATTTT.

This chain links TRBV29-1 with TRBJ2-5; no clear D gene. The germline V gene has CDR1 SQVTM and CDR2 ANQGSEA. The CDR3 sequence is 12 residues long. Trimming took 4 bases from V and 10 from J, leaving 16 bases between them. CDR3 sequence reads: CSVGPEPHRQYF. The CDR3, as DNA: TGCAGCGTTGGGCCGGAGCCACACCGCCAGTACTTC.

The CDR3 DNA is TGTGCCAGCAGCTCCATAGCGGGATACTACGAGCAGTACTTC. Encoded protein: CASSSIAGYYEQYF. V usage is TRBV11-2 and J usage is TRBJ2-7, with 8 bases matching TRBD2. The CDR3 is 14 amino acids. After removal of 4 bases from V and 3 bases from J, the junction contained 5 bases not matched to a gene. The germline gives CDR1 SGHAT, CDR2 FQNNGV.

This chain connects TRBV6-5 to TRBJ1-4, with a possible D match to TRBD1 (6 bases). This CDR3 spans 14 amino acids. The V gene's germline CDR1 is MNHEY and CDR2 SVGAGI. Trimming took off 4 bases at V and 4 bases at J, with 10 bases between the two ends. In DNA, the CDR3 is TGTGCCAGCAGTTCCGGACAGAATAATGAAAAACTGTTTTTT. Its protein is CASSSGQNNEKLFF.

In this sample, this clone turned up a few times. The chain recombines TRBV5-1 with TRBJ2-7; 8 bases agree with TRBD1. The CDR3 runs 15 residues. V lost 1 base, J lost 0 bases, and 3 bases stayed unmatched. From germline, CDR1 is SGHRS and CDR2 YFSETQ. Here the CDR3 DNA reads TGCGCCAGCAGCTTGACAGGGGGGTCCTCCTACGAGCAGTACTTC. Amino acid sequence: CASSLTGGSSYEQYF. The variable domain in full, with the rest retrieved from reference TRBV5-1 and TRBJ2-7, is KAGVTQTPRYLIKTRGQQVTLSCSPISGHRSVSWYQQTPGQGLQFLFEYFSETQRNKGNFPGRFSGRQFSNSRSEMNVSTLELGDSALYLCASSLTGGSSYEQYFGPGTRLTVT.

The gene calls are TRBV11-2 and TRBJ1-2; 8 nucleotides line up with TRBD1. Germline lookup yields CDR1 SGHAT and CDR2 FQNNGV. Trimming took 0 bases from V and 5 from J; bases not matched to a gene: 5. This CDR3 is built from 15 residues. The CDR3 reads CASSLDGRGRYGYTF. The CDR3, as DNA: TGTGCCAGCAGCTTAGATGGCAGGGGGCGGTATGGCTACACCTTC.

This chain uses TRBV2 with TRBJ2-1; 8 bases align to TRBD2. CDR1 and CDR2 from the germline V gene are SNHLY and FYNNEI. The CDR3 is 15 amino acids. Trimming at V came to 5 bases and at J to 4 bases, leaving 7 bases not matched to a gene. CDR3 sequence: CASSSRGGSYNEQFF. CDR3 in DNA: TGTGCCAGCAGTTCCCGGGGGGGCAGTTACAATGAGCAGTTCTTC.

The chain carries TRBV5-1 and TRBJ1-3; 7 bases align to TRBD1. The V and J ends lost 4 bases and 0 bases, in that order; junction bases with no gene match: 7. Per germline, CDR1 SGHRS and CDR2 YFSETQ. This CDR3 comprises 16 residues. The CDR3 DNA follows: TGCGCCAGCAGCGTATCCAGGGGGAGCTCTGGAAACACCATATATTTT. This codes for CASSVSRGSSGNTIYF.